The 32 T cell receptor beta chains presented below share a single source sample, sequenced in a study of shared clonotypes between healthy human individuals. Clones were sequenced by immunoSEQ multiplex PCR, and TCRdb holds only the in-frame ones, with some missing. Among roughly 2.1 million clones listed, about 93% were seen once. Naive CD8 cells were CD45RO-negative, positively selected for CCR7, excluding terminally differentiated effector memory CD45RA+ cells. The sample consisted of naive CD8+ T cells from PBMCs. These receptors came from a man aged 18-30 years in good health. Some clones in this sample may be carry-over from other donors' samples.

The chain has TRBV5-1 and TRBJ2-7; D uncertain. CDR1 is SGHRS, CDR2 YFSETQ, per germline. Trimming stripped 6 bases from V and 2 bases from J, with 12 bases between. This CDR3 is built from 13 residues. The DNA for the CDR3 is TGCGCCAGCACCCCCGGGTCTCCCTACGAGCAGTACTTC. Its protein is CASTPGSPYEQYF.

The gene calls are TRBV28 and TRBJ2-7, with 7 positions matching TRBD1. With V trimmed by 5 bases and J by 4 bases, 8 bases remained unmatched. The CDR3 is made up of 14 amino acids. Germline lookup yields CDR1 MDHEN and CDR2 SYDVKM. This chain's CDR3 is CASSTTGTDYEQYF. The DNA of the CDR3 is TGTGCCAGCAGTACGACCGGGACAGATTACGAGCAGTACTTC.

The chain couples TRBV30 to TRBJ2-3; 11 bases map to TRBD2. Germline V gene data show CDR1 as GTSNPN and CDR2 as SVGIG (reference sequence). CDR3 size: 15 residues. J was trimmed by 3 bases and V by 3 bases; bases with no gene match: 5. CDR3 loop: CAWRIAGGPTDTQYF. For the CDR3, the DNA is TGTGCCTGGAGAATAGCGGGAGGGCCTACAGATACGCAGTATTTT.

The chain joins TRBV6-6 to TRBJ1-2, with a possible D match to TRBD1 (5 bases). Trimming cost V 3 bases and J 8 bases, with 22 bases left between them. CDR1 MNHNY and CDR2 SVGAGI come from the germline V gene (reference sequence). The CDR3 consists of 16 residues. The CDR3 nucleotides are TGTGCCAGCAGTTATATTATATCGGGGGTTCGGATGGGCTACACCTTC. Translated, it gives CASSYIISGVRMGYTF.

V usage is TRBV7-8 and J usage is TRBJ2-7; D is uncertain. Germline CDR1 SGHVS, CDR2 FQNEAQ. The V gene lost 8 bases and the J gene lost 2 bases, with 10 bases spanning the gap. The CDR3 has 12 amino acids. CDR3 protein: CASGDGAYEQYF. The DNA of the CDR3 is TGTGCCAGCGGAGACGGAGCCTACGAGCAGTACTTC.

Details on this clone: Other DNA sequences within the sample encode an identical CDR3. The chain uses TRBV5-1 and TRBJ2-7; D may correspond to TRBD1 or TRBD2 (5 bases each). Trimming removed 4 bases at V and 2 bases at J, with 13 bases between. Germline V CDR1 and CDR2: SGHRS, YFSETQ. The CDR3 totals 14 residues. The CDR3 sequence is CASSAGTGTYEQYF. CDR3 nucleotides: TGCGCCAGCAGCGCTGGGACGGGAACCTACGAGCAGTACTTC.

The CDR3 sequence is CATRGRAVYEQYF. The CDR3 DNA reads TGTGCCACCCGAGGGAGGGCCGTCTACGAGCAGTACTTC. V and J are TRBV2 and TRBJ2-7, with 7 bases matching TRBD2. The V and J ends lost 10 bases and 3 bases, in that order; junction bases with no gene match: 9. Germline V CDR1 and CDR2: SNHLY, FYNNEI. This CDR3 contains 13 residues.

The chain couples TRBV27 to TRBJ2-5; 7 bases fit TRBD2. V lost 1 base, J lost 2 bases, and 10 bases stayed unmatched. The CDR3 totals 17 residues. CDR1 and CDR2 from the germline V gene are MNHEY and SMNVEV (reference sequence). Here the CDR3 reads CASSLYPAGLSQETQYF. The CDR3 bases are TGTGCCAGCAGTTTATACCCAGCGGGACTATCACAAGAGACCCAGTACTTC.

J is TRBJ2-7 and V is TRBV29-1; D may be TRBD2 (5 bases). Germline V gives CDR1 SQVTM, CDR2 ANQGSEA. The CDR3 has 14 residues. Trimming cost V 6 bases and J 8 bases, with 23 bases left between them. The DNA of the CDR3 is TGCAGCGTCAGCAGCGTGGCGGGCCCCCACAAGCAGTACTTC. This sequence encodes CSVSSVAGPHKQYF.

This chain connects TRBV6-5 to TRBJ1-1; 8 nucleotides match TRBD1. Germline CDR1 is MNHEY and CDR2 is SVGAGI. The trim removed 2 bases at V and 4 bases at J, leaving 3 bases unmatched. This CDR3 spans 14 amino acids. CDR3 DNA: TGTGCCAGCAGTTACGGGACAGGTATCACTGAAGCTTTCTTT. This encodes CASSYGTGITEAFF.

This chain joins TRBV2 and TRBJ2-5; D not resolved. V was clipped by 7 bases and J by 4 bases, with 4 bases between them. Germline CDR1 is SNHLY and CDR2 is FYNNEI. CDR3 length: 10 amino acids. CDR3 residues: CASNPETQYF. Here the CDR3 DNA reads TGTGCCAGCAATCCAGAGACCCAGTACTTC.

To note about this clone: The same CDR3 can be traced to other DNA sequences in this sample. This chain links TRBV27 with TRBJ2-7, with unresolved D. The V gene lost 3 bases and the J gene lost 3 bases, with 9 bases spanning the gap. Germline-derived CDR1 and CDR2 are MNHEY and SMNVEV (reference sequence). The CDR3 contains 13 residues. The CDR3 loop is CASSLRRYYEQYF. The CDR3 coding sequence is TGTGCCAGCAGTTTGAGGCGCTACTACGAGCAGTACTTC.

The chain uses TRBV27 and TRBJ1-1, with D tentatively TRBD1 (6 bases). The length of the CDR3 is 14 residues. CDR1 is MNHEY, CDR2 SMNVEV, per germline (reference sequence). Trimming took 8 bases from V and 6 from J, leaving 19 bases between them. The chain's CDR3 is CASANGGGRAEAFF. CDR3 sequence (DNA): TGTGCCAGCGCCAACGGAGGGGGGCGGGCTGAAGCTTTCTTT.

The chain carries TRBV10-3 and TRBJ1-3; tentative D call: TRBD1 (5 bases). The length of the CDR3 is 15 residues. The germline gives CDR1 ENHRY, CDR2 SYGVKD. V was pared by 3 bases and J by 0 bases, with 9 bases between. The DNA of the CDR3 is TGTGCCATCAGTGAAGGGGAGTTCTCTGGAAACACCATATATTTT. This codes for CAISEGEFSGNTIYF.

The genes are TRBV29-1 and TRBJ2-7; TRBD1 might be the D (6 bases). Germline V CDR1 and CDR2: SQVTM, ANQGSEA. V was shortened by 2 bases and J by 1 base, with 12 bases between the two germline ends. This CDR3 comprises 14 residues. The CDR3 protein is CSVEKRGSSYEQYF. CDR3 nucleotides: TGCAGCGTTGAAAAAAGGGGGAGTTCCTACGAGCAGTACTTC.

The rearrangement links TRBV5-1 to TRBJ1-1; a possible D gene is TRBD1 (5 bases). Germline assignment: CDR1 SGHRS and CDR2 YFSETQ. The CDR3 totals 12 residues. V dropped 6 bases and J dropped 11 bases, with 17 bases sitting between them. The CDR3 loop is CASNTGSGGAFF. CDR3 in DNA: TGCGCCAGCAATACGGGCTCGGGGGGTGCTTTCTTT.

The gene calls are TRBV27 and TRBJ2-1; D is unclear. The CDR3 spans 15 residues. V gave up 0 bases and J gave up 7 bases, with 13 bases separating them. Per germline, CDR1 MNHEY and CDR2 SMNVEV (reference sequence). DNA of the CDR3: TGTGCCAGCAGTTTATCGAACTGGGCGTGGAATGAGCAGTTCTTC. This encodes CASSLSNWAWNEQFF.

The J gene is TRBJ2-7, the V gene TRBV6-5, with D possibly TRBD1 on 6 matching bases. V shed 8 bases and J shed 3 bases, with 17 bases lying between them. CDR1 and CDR2 from the germline V gene are MNHEY and SVGAGI. The CDR3 consists of 14 residues. CDR3 loop: CASAGRGEFYEQYF. In DNA form, the CDR3 reads TGTGCCAGCGCGGGCAGGGGCGAGTTCTACGAGCAGTACTTC.

This clone was counted once. The chain joins TRBV6-1 to TRBJ2-7; D is possibly TRBD2 (6 bases). The CDR3 length is 12 residues. V was trimmed by 7 bases and J by 3 bases, leaving 10 bases between them. The V gene's germline CDR1 is MNHNS and CDR2 SASEGT. CDR3 sequence (DNA): TGTGCCAGCAAGGCGGGACTCTACGAGCAGTACTTC. Its translation is CASKAGLYEQYF.

About this clone itself: In the same sample, other DNA sequences code for this CDR3. The V call is TRBV15, the J call TRBJ1-1; weak D call: TRBD1 (5 bases). V was cut by 9 bases and J by 1 base, with 9 bases left in between. Germline-derived CDR1 and CDR2 are LNHNV and YYDKDF (reference sequence). CDR3 length: 12 residues. In DNA form, the CDR3 reads TGTGCCACGGGGAGGGGGAACACTGAAGCTTTCTTT. Translating gives CATGRGNTEAFF.

This rearrangement joins TRBV19 to TRBJ2-1, with D possibly being TRBD1 (6 bases). Germline CDR1 LNHDA, CDR2 SQIVND (reference sequence). V lost 6 bases to trimming and J lost 15 bases, with 15 bases between them. The CDR3 contains 11 residues. CDR3: CASSLHRERFF. CDR3 nucleotides: TGTGCCAGTAGCCTCCACAGGGAGAGGTTCTTC.

The J gene is TRBJ1-1, the V gene TRBV7-9; possible D gene TRBD1, 6 bases. The germline V gene has CDR1 SEHNR and CDR2 FQNEAQ (reference sequence). The CDR3 is 16 residues long. Between the trimmed V and J ends, which lost 5 bases and 6 bases, there was a span of 22 bases. The CDR3 here is CASSLYTIQGGSEAFF. The DNA of the CDR3 is TGTGCCAGCAGCCTCTACACAATACAGGGTGGGTCTGAAGCTTTCTTT.

The chain recombines TRBV2 with TRBJ2-7, with 7 bases fitting TRBD1. This CDR3 is 13 amino acids long. J gave up 2 bases and V 9 bases, and 7 bases lay outside the gene matches. The germline V gene encodes CDR1 SNHLY and CDR2 FYNNEI. The CDR3 DNA follows: TGTGCCAGAGAGCGACAGGGAGCCTACGAGCAGTACTTC. This sequence encodes CARERQGAYEQYF.

Comment on this clone: The same CDR3 also results from other DNA sequences found in this sample. The chain joins TRBV19 to TRBJ1-5; no clear D. CDR1 LNHDA and CDR2 SQIVND come from the germline V gene (reference sequence). V dropped 3 bases and J dropped 2 bases, with 8 bases sitting between them. This CDR3 comprises 14 residues. The CDR3 sequence: CASSIRGGNQPQHF. CDR3 DNA: TGTGCCAGTAGTATTCGGGGAGGCAATCAGCCCCAGCATTTT.

The chain is built from TRBV2 and TRBJ1-2; possibly TRBD1 for D (6 bases). V was shortened by 7 bases and J by 4 bases, with 22 bases between the two germline ends. CDR3 size: 16 residues. Germline V gene data show CDR1 as SNHLY and CDR2 as FYNNEI. Here the CDR3 reads CASNDRTVVLGYGYTF. CDR3 in DNA: TGTGCCAGCAACGATCGGACAGTCGTTTTAGGCTATGGCTACACCTTC.

The V and J genes are TRBV7-9 and TRBJ2-7, with 10 bases identical to TRBD2. V trimming: 5 bases; J trimming: 3 bases; junction bases outside the gene matches: 13. The CDR3 is 17 amino acids. CDR1 is SEHNR and CDR2 is FQNEAQ in the germline V gene (reference sequence). The CDR3 here is CASSPSGRGLANYEQYF. DNA of the CDR3: TGTGCCAGCAGCCCCTCCGGGAGGGGACTAGCGAACTACGAGCAGTACTTC.

The V call is TRBV27, the J call TRBJ2-1; no firm D call. Trimming shortened V by 3 bases and J by 11 bases, and 14 bases separated the two germline ends. The CDR3 totals 13 residues. CDR1 and CDR2 from the germline V gene are MNHEY and SMNVEV (reference sequence). The CDR3 is CASSLLSERQQFF. Here the CDR3 DNA reads TGTGCCAGCAGTTTGTTATCCGAACGGCAGCAGTTCTTC.

The chain links TRBV2 to TRBJ2-5; 8 bases agree with TRBD1. The CDR3 runs to 16 residues. After removal of 1 base from V and 9 bases from J, the junction contained 13 bases not matched to a gene. CDR1 SNHLY and CDR2 FYNNEI come from the germline V gene. The CDR3 protein is CASSEDVQGAVTAQYF. The CDR3, as DNA: TGTGCCAGCAGTGAAGACGTTCAGGGGGCGGTTACGGCCCAGTACTTC.

The chain uses TRBV27 and TRBJ2-7; D remains ambiguous. Trimming stripped 3 bases from V and 2 bases from J, with 11 bases between. CDR1 is MNHEY and CDR2 is SMNVEV in the germline V gene (reference sequence). The CDR3 is 14 residues long. The CDR3 spells CASSFLQTPYEQYF. The CDR3 DNA follows: TGTGCCAGCAGTTTTCTGCAGACACCCTACGAGCAGTACTTC.

The rearrangement links TRBV7-9 to TRBJ2-5, with 8 bases matching TRBD1. The CDR3 runs 14 residues. Germline V CDR1 and CDR2: SEHNR, FQNEAQ (reference sequence). V trimming: 4 bases; J trimming: 2 bases; junction bases outside the gene matches: 3. In DNA, the CDR3 is TGTGCCAGCAGCTCGCAGGGGGCGCAAGAGACCCAGTACTTC. It translates to CASSSQGAQETQYF. The whole variable domain, filled in from reference TRBV7-9 and TRBJ2-5, reads DTGVSQNPRHKITKRGQNVTFRCDPISEHNRLYWYRQTLGQGPEFLTYFQNEAQLEKSRLLSDRFSAERPKGSFSTLEIQRTEQGDSAMYLCASSSQGAQETQYFGPGTRLLVL.

The chain recombines TRBV9 with TRBJ2-5, with D perhaps matching TRBD1 (5 bases). V dropped 0 bases and J dropped 1 base, with 16 bases sitting between them. The CDR3 runs 17 residues. Germline V gives CDR1 SGDLS, CDR2 YYNGEE. The CDR3 spells CASSVEAVWQGQETQYF. CDR3 DNA: TGTGCCAGCAGCGTAGAGGCGGTATGGCAGGGCCAAGAGACCCAGTACTTC. Supplemented by reference TRBV9 and TRBJ2-5, the full variable domain reads DSGVTQTPKHLITATGQRVTLRCSPRSGDLSVYWYQQSLDQGLQFLIQYYNGEERAKGNILERFSAQQFPDLHSELNLSSLELGDSALYFCASSVEAVWQGQETQYFGPGTRLLVL.

V usage is TRBV5-6 and J usage is TRBJ1-2, with TRBD1 matching over 7 bases. The CDR3 sequence is 15 residues long. J was trimmed by 3 bases and V by 4 bases; bases with no gene match: 9. The germline V gene has CDR1 SGHDT and CDR2 YYEEEE. CDR3 in amino acids: CASSGDREVDYGYTF. CDR3 bases: TGTGCCAGCAGCGGAGACAGGGAGGTAGACTATGGCTACACCTTC.